The 22 T cell receptor beta chains listed next were all sequenced from one sample in a study of blood T cell repertoires in COVID-19. The assay was immunoSEQ multiplex PCR, and TCRdb's table has in-frame clones only and misses some. The sample lists over 85,000 clones, more than 75% occurring once. Input material: peripheral blood. The receptors originated from a woman of 80 years or more with active COVID-19.

DNA for the CDR3: TGTGCCACCACTACCGACGACAGGAGCTCCTACGAGCAGTACTTC. This gives the protein CATTTDDRSSYEQYF. The genes are TRBV24-1 and TRBJ2-7, with D possibly being TRBD1 (6 bases). This CDR3 contains 15 residues. In germline, CDR1 is KGHDR, CDR2 SFDVKD. V shed 8 bases and J shed 0 bases, with 16 bases lying between them.

DNA of the CDR3: TGTGCCAGCAGCTTAGTGGGGGCTTCCCCATATGAGCAGTTCTTC. It translates to CASSLVGASPYEQFF. The genes are TRBV7-2 and TRBJ2-1; maybe TRBD1 (6 bases). The CDR3 spans 15 residues. CDR1 is SGHTA and CDR2 is FQGNSA in the germline V gene. Trimming took 1 base from V and 8 from J, leaving 15 bases between them. Combining the CDR3 with reference TRBV7-2 and TRBJ2-1 gives the whole variable domain GAGVSQSPSNKVTEKGKDVELRCDPISGHTALYWYRQSLGQGLEFLIYFQGNSAPDKSGLPSDRFSAERTGGSVSTLTIQRTQQEDSAVYLCASSLVGASPYEQFFGPGTRLTVL.

This clone was seen a single time. V gene TRBV2 combines with J gene TRBJ2-1, with D tentatively TRBD2 (5 bases). The germline V gene encodes CDR1 SNHLY and CDR2 FYNNEI. The CDR3 is 11 residues long. V was clipped by 4 bases and J by 7 bases, with 5 bases between them. The CDR3: CASSGENEQFF. In DNA, the CDR3 is TGTGCCAGCAGTGGGGAGAATGAGCAGTTCTTC.

A word on this clone: One end of the junction does not line up with germline, which may come from a read error. This chain uses TRBV7-7 with TRBJ2-5; 9 bases fit TRBD2. The CDR3 loop spans 14 amino acids. Germline lookup yields CDR1 SSHAT and CDR2 FNYEAQ (reference sequence). CDR3 nucleotide sequence: TGTGCTAGCAGCTTAGCGGGAGCACAAGAGACCCAGTACTTC. Protein: CASSLAGAQETQYF.

This chain joins TRBV27 and TRBJ1-2, with TRBD1 matching 9 bases. The J segment lost 1 base and the V segment lost 4 bases, leaving 1 base of the junction unmatched. The CDR3 totals 14 residues. Germline CDR1 MNHEY, CDR2 SMNVEV (reference sequence). CDR3 coding DNA: TGTGCCAGCAGTTGGACAGGGGTTAACTATGGCTACACCTTC. Translated: CASSWTGVNYGYTF.

V gene TRBV28 combines with J gene TRBJ2-7; D unclear. Germline CDR1 is MDHEN and CDR2 is SYDVKM. V was trimmed by 6 bases and J by 8 bases, leaving 17 bases between them. The CDR3 covers 13 residues. CDR3 sequence (DNA): TGTGCCAGCAGCTCGGCTGGGCTCCCCCAGCAGTACTTC. Translated, it gives CASSSAGLPQQYF.

The rearrangement uses TRBV6-2 or TRBV6-3 and TRBJ2-2; a weak D match, TRBD1 (5 bases). V dropped 6 bases and J dropped 6 bases, with 17 bases sitting between them. Germline CDR1 is MNHEY and CDR2 is SVGEGT. The CDR3 has 15 residues. The CDR3 nucleotides read TGTGCCAGCAGCTCCCCAGGGAATGGCGCCGGGGAGCTGTTTTTT. Translation: CASSSPGNGAGELFF.

The chain is built from TRBV19 and TRBJ2-5, with 12 bases that match TRBD2. The CDR3 extends over 15 amino acids. Germline V gene lookup returns CDR1 LNHDA and CDR2 SQIVND (reference sequence). Trimming took 5 bases from V and 5 from J; bases not matched to a gene: 6. This CDR3 is CASSPWTSGAETQYF. CDR3 sequence (DNA): TGTGCCAGTAGTCCCTGGACTAGCGGGGCTGAGACCCAGTACTTC.

The chain recombines TRBV19 with TRBJ2-4; TRBD2 matches at 12 bases. Per the germline V gene, CDR1 is LNHDA and CDR2 is SQIVND (reference sequence). With V trimmed by 6 bases and J by 0 bases, 9 bases remained unmatched. CDR3 length: 18 residues. CDR3 coding DNA: TGTGCCAGTAGCTCACGGACTAGCGGGGACCTAGCCAAAAACATTCAGTACTTC. It specifies CASSSRTSGDLAKNIQYF. Variable domain in full (rest from reference TRBV19 and TRBJ2-4): DGGITQSPKYLFRKEGQNVTLSCEQNLNHDAMYWYRQDPGQGLRLIYYSQIVNDFQKGDIAEGYSVSREKKESFPLTVTSAQKNPTAFYLCASSSRTSGDLAKNIQYFGAGTRLSVL.

Only a few counts were recorded for this clone. The chain carries TRBV27 and TRBJ1-6; TRBD1 matches at 9 bases. Germline CDR1 is MNHEY and CDR2 is SMNVEV (reference sequence). With V trimmed by 7 bases and J by 10 bases, 8 bases remained unmatched. The CDR3 totals 14 residues. This chain's CDR3 is CASTIQGANSPLHF. The CDR3, as DNA: TGTGCCAGCACCATACAGGGGGCTAACTCACCCCTCCACTTT.

This clone appeared once. J is TRBJ1-4 and V is TRBV20-1; D perhaps matches TRBD1 (6 bases). Germline assignment: CDR1 DFQATT and CDR2 SNEGSKA (reference sequence). The length of the CDR3 is 9 residues. Trimming removed 5 bases at V and 15 bases at J, with 10 bases between. CDR3 protein: CSAGEGVFF. The CDR3 nucleotides are TGCAGTGCTGGGGAGGGGGTGTTTTTT.

This clone was seen only a few times. The gene calls are TRBV9 and TRBJ1-6, with a tentative D call TRBD1 (5 bases). Trimming removed 3 bases from V and 9 bases from J, with 7 bases in between. The CDR3 spans 12 residues. From germline, CDR1 is SGDLS and CDR2 YYNGEE. CDR3 nucleotides: TGTGCCAGCAGCGCAGGGATTTCACCCCTCCACTTT. Amino acid sequence: CASSAGISPLHF.

V usage is TRBV7-9 and J usage is TRBJ2-2; the match to TRBD2 covers 13 bases. CDR1 is SEHNR, CDR2 FQNEAQ, per germline (reference sequence). The CDR3 is made up of 18 amino acids. V was clipped by 6 bases and J by 3 bases; unmatched bases: 10. This CDR3 is CASRFRLAGGPDTGELFF. The CDR3 nucleotides read TGTGCCAGCAGATTCAGACTAGCGGGAGGACCCGACACCGGGGAGCTGTTTTTT.

The chain has TRBV9 and TRBJ2-2; 12 positions agree with TRBD2. J lost 13 bases, V lost 0 bases, and 16 bases had no gene match. CDR1 is SGDLS and CDR2 is YYNGEE in the germline V gene. The length of the CDR3 is 18 residues. The CDR3 is CASSVGARTSGKLQRLFF. DNA of the CDR3: TGTGCCAGCAGCGTAGGGGCCCGGACTAGCGGGAAGTTACAGCGGCTGTTTTTT.

V gene TRBV3-1 (or the pseudogene TRBV3-2) combines with J gene TRBJ2-2; D unresolved. This CDR3 has 16 residues. V was cut by 6 bases and J by 0 bases, with 14 bases left in between. CDR1 LGHDT and CDR2 YNNKEL come from the germline V gene (reference sequence). The CDR3 region is CASSSKLPANTGELFF. The CDR3 DNA follows: TGTGCCAGCAGTTCAAAACTGCCCGCGAACACCGGGGAGCTGTTTTTT.

This chain uses TRBV28 with TRBJ1-4; 9 nucleotides align to TRBD1. J gave up 2 bases and V 6 bases, and 10 bases lay outside the gene matches. The CDR3 extends over 17 amino acids. In germline, CDR1 is MDHEN, CDR2 SYDVKM. For the CDR3, the DNA is TGTGCCAGCAGACCTTGGAACAGGGGGCGGACTAATGAAAAACTGTTTTTT. Protein: CASRPWNRGRTNEKLFF. Based on the CDR3 plus reference TRBV28 and TRBJ1-4, the full variable domain is DVKVTQSSRYLVKRTGEKVFLECVQDMDHENMFWYRQDPGLGLRLIYFSYDVKMKEKGDIPEGYSVSREKKERFSLILESASTNQTSMYLCASRPWNRGRTNEKLFFGSGTQLSVL.

The J gene is TRBJ1-2, the V gene TRBV19; TRBD1 matches 7 bases. V shed 5 bases and J 5 bases; nucleotides not matched to a gene: 2. The CDR3 runs 12 residues. The germline V gene has CDR1 LNHDA and CDR2 SQIVND (reference sequence). The chain's CDR3 is CASSVGQYGYTF. For the CDR3, the DNA is TGTGCCAGTAGTGTGGGACAGTATGGCTACACCTTC. Supplemented by reference TRBV19 and TRBJ1-2, the full variable domain reads DGGITQSPKYLFRKEGQNVTLSCEQNLNHDAMYWYRQDPGQGLRLIYYSQIVNDFQKGDIAEGYSVSREKKESFPLTVTSAQKNPTAFYLCASSVGQYGYTFGSGTRLTVV.

V and J are TRBV29-1 and TRBJ2-1; 8 positions match TRBD1. Per the germline V gene, CDR1 is SQVTM and CDR2 is ANQGSEA. The CDR3 spans 14 residues. V dropped 7 bases and J dropped 6; count of bases not matched to a gene: 11. The CDR3 DNA reads TGCAGCGCTCCCCGGGACAGGCTTCTCAATGAGCAGTTCTTC. Translated, it gives CSAPRDRLLNEQFF.

In its sample, this clone was seen once. This CDR3 reads CASSQGGLAAYNEQFF. CDR3 bases: TGTGCCAGCAGCCAAGGCGGTCTAGCGGCCTACAATGAGCAGTTCTTC. The V call is TRBV3-1 (or the pseudogene TRBV3-2), the J call TRBJ2-1, with 7 nucleotides matching TRBD2. In germline, CDR1 is LGHDT, CDR2 YNNKEL (reference sequence). V was clipped by 1 base and J by 2 bases; unmatched bases: 5. The CDR3 is 16 amino acids.

J is TRBJ2-5 and V is TRBV19; weak D call: TRBD1 (5 bases). Germline lookup yields CDR1 LNHDA and CDR2 SQIVND (reference sequence). The V gene lost 3 bases and the J gene lost 5 bases, with 10 bases spanning the gap. This CDR3 has 13 amino acids. Here the CDR3 reads CASSITGRETQYF. CDR3 bases: TGTGCCAGTAGTATTACAGGTCGGGAGACCCAGTACTTC.

The chain recombines TRBV11-3 with TRBJ2-2; 9 bases are a match to TRBD1. This CDR3 is built from 14 residues. V lost 4 bases and J lost 6; bases outside the gene matches: 3. CDR1 SGHNT and CDR2 YENEEA come from the germline V gene. In DNA, the CDR3 is TGTGCCAGCAGCTCCAGACAGGGGGCCGGGGAGCTGTTTTTT. Its translation is CASSSRQGAGELFF.

This chain uses TRBV7-3 with TRBJ2-2; TRBD2 matches at 13 bases. Looked up from germline, CDR1 is SGHTA and CDR2 is FQGTGA. V trimming: 3 bases; J trimming: 3 bases; junction bases outside the gene matches: 4. CDR3 length equals 17 residues. CDR3 sequence (DNA): TGTGCCAGCAGCTTGCCACTAGCGGGAGGGGACACCGGGGAGCTGTTTTTT. Encoded protein: CASSLPLAGGDTGELFF.